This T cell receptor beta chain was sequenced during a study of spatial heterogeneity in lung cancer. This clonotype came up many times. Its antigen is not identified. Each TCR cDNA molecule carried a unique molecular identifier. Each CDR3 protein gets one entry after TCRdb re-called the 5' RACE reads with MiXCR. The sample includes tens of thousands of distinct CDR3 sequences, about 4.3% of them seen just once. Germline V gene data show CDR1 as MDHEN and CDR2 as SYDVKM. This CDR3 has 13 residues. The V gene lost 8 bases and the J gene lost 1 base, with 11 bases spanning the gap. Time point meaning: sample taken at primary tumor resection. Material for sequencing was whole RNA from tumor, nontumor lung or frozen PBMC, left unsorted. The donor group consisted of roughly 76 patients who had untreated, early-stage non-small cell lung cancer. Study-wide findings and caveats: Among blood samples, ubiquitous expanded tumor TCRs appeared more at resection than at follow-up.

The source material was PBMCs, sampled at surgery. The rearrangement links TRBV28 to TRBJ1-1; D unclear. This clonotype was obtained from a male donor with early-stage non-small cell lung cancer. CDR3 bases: TGTGCCAGCCTGTCGCGGGCGAACACTGAAGCTTTCTTT. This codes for CASLSRANTEAFF.